This TCR beta chain was sequenced for a study of T cell responses to AZD1222 COVID-19 vaccine. Overall study: Second doses were pooled across both intervals (about 4 or about 12 weeks). Findings and caveats of the study: Baseline serostatus was positive in only six AZD1222 recipients. Donors were largely white British and mainly female; clonal diversity was possibly underestimated. There were vaccine-associated CD4 TCRs across spike, dominant at 160-218 and 743-854.

Per germline, CDR1 SGHDN and CDR2 FVKESK. The length of the CDR3 is 15 residues. Trimming removed 4 bases from V and 3 bases from J; junction bases left unmatched: 6. Note on this clone: Its antigen is as yet unknown.

Produced via immunoSEQ multiplex PCR; TCRdb's table is partial and in-frame only. The repertoire holds over 75,000 clones, about 88% seen once, with approximately 3% in the top ten. The chain joins TRBV14 to TRBJ2-3; 8 bases line up with TRBD2. The starting material was peripheral blood, obtained on day 0 of AZD1222 vaccination. The clonotype originates from an adult in good health. The CDR3 coding sequence is TGTGCCAGCAGCCGTGGAATAGCGGGGACAGATACGCAGTATTTT. As protein: CASSRGIAGTDTQYF. The full variable domain, in which reference TRBV14 and TRBJ2-3 provide the parts outside the CDR3, is EAGVTQFPSHSVIEKGQTVTLRCDPISGHDNLYWYRRVMGKEIKFLLHFVKESKQDESGMPNNRFLAERTGGTYSTLKVQPAELEDSGVYFCASSRGIAGTDTQYFGPGTRLTVL.